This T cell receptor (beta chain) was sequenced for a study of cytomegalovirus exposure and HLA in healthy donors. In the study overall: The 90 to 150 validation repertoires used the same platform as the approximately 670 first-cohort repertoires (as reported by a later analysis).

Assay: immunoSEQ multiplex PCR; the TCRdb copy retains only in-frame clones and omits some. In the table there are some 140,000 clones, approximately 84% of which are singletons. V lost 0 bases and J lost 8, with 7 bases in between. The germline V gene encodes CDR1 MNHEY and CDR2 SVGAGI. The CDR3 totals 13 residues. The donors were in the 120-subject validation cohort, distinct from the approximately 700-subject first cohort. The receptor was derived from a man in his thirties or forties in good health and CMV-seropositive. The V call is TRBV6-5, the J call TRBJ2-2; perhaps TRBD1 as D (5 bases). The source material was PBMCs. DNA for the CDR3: TGTGCCAGCAGTTACTCCCCAGGGGGGGAGCTGTTTTTT. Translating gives CASSYSPGGELFF.